Below, 19 T cell receptor beta chains from the same sample are listed, as sequenced in a study of tumour-infiltrating T cells in Burkitt lymphoma. Sequencing was performed with immunoSEQ multiplex PCR; in TCRdb, only in-frame clones are kept and a portion is missing. The sample lists over 250 clones; about 12% were seen once. The specimen was tumor tissue. The origin of the receptors is a human donor with Burkitt lymphoma.

This chain joins TRBV14 and TRBJ2-4, with D unresolved. The CDR3 consists of 16 residues. In germline, CDR1 is SGHDN, CDR2 FVKESK. Trimming took off 2 bases at V and 0 bases at J, with 11 bases between the two ends. The CDR3 nucleotides read TGTGCCAGCAGCCAATTCACTTTAGAAGCCAAAAACATTCAGTACTTC. Translated, it gives CASSQFTLEAKNIQYF.

The chain recombines TRBV9 with TRBJ2-3; TRBD2 might be the D (6 bases). The CDR3 runs to 15 residues. Germline lookup yields CDR1 SGDLS and CDR2 YYNGEE. V dropped 3 bases and J dropped 0 bases, with 11 bases sitting between them. CDR3 loop: CASSGHSGSTDTQYF. The CDR3 DNA reads as TGTGCCAGCAGCGGACACAGCGGGAGCACAGATACGCAGTATTTT.

This chain joins TRBV6-1 and TRBJ2-7; 7 bases line up with TRBD2. The V segment lost 7 bases and the J segment 6 bases; nucleotides outside the gene matches: 6. CDR1 is MNHNS, CDR2 SASEGT, per germline. This CDR3 has 12 amino acids. CDR3 residues: CASTPGGSEQYF. The CDR3 DNA reads as TGTGCCAGCACGCCGGGGGGTTCCGAGCAGTACTTC.

This clone was counted between two and nine times. V usage is TRBV30 and J usage is TRBJ2-7; D is undetermined. The CDR3 contains 11 residues. The ends were cut back, 1 base at V and 5 bases at J, with 6 bases in the middle. CDR1 is GTSNPN and CDR2 is SVGIG in the germline V gene (reference sequence). CDR3 sequence reads: CAWSAVDEQYF. Here the CDR3 DNA reads TGTGCCTGGAGTGCCGTGGACGAGCAGTACTTC.

V and J are TRBV18 and TRBJ1-3; a weak D match, TRBD1 (6 bases). The CDR3 consists of 16 residues. Germline assignment: CDR1 KGHSH and CDR2 LQKENI. Trimming took off 0 bases at V and 2 bases at J, with 11 bases between the two ends. The CDR3: CASSPPWGRAGNTIYF. The CDR3 nucleotides are TGTGCCAGCTCACCACCGTGGGGGCGAGCTGGAAACACCATATATTTT.

The chain employs TRBV5-5 and TRBJ2-1; D remains ambiguous. The CDR3 has 15 residues. V lost 0 bases and J 1 base, leaving 8 bases between the germline ends. Germline V gene sequence: CDR1 SGHKS, CDR2 YYEKEE (reference sequence). The CDR3 loop reads CASSLGRPSYNEQFF. Written as DNA, the CDR3 is TGTGCCAGCAGCTTGGGTAGACCTTCCTACAATGAGCAGTTCTTC.

The V gene is TRBV5-4, the J gene TRBJ2-5, with D perhaps TRBD1 (6 bases). This CDR3 comprises 13 residues. Trimming left V 0 bases short and J 4 bases short, with 7 bases between. Germline loops: CDR1 SGHNT, CDR2 YYREEE (reference sequence). CDR3 loop: CASSLVGAETQYF. The CDR3 DNA is TGTGCCAGCAGCTTGGTGGGGGCAGAGACCCAGTACTTC.

There are a few counts of this clone. This chain connects TRBV5-6 to TRBJ2-3, with 9 bases aligning to TRBD2. The germline V gene has CDR1 SGHDT and CDR2 YYEEEE. The CDR3 consists of 15 residues. J gave up 7 bases and V 0 bases, and 6 bases lay outside the gene matches. CDR3 region: CASSLGRGGSNTQYF. The CDR3 DNA is TGTGCCAGCAGCTTGGGGCGGGGGGGCTCGAATACGCAGTATTTT.

This clone was counted only a few times. The chain links TRBV10-3 to TRBJ1-1, with TRBD1 identical over 9 bases. Unmatched junction bases numbered 4, after V lost 0 bases and J lost 5 bases. Germline assignment: CDR1 ENHRY and CDR2 SYGVKD. The CDR3 consists of 15 residues. The CDR3 DNA sequence: TGTGCCATCAGTGAGTCGGGACAGGGAGGTACTGAAGCTTTCTTT. Translating gives CAISESGQGGTEAFF.

This clone was seen only a few times. This chain links TRBV29-1 with TRBJ2-2; 12 bases are a match to TRBD2. The germline V gene has CDR1 SQVTM and CDR2 ANQGSEA. The trim removed 7 bases at V and 4 bases at J, leaving 4 bases unmatched. The CDR3 has 14 amino acids. The CDR3 loop reads CSGKTSGGTGELFF. The CDR3, as DNA: TGCAGCGGAAAGACTAGCGGGGGCACCGGGGAGCTGTTTTTT.

This clone was seen a few times. The rearrangement uses TRBV10-2 and TRBJ2-7, with a tentative D call TRBD2 (5 bases). CDR3 size: 12 residues. V lost 8 bases, J lost 0 bases, and 8 bases lay in between. CDR1 and CDR2 from the germline V gene are WSHSY and SAAADI. CDR3 residues: CASQDYSYEQYF. CDR3 DNA: TGCGCCAGCCAAGACTACTCCTACGAGCAGTACTTC.

The chain's CDR3 is CATRQGTYEQYF. DNA of the CDR3: TGTGCCACTAGACAGGGGACCTACGAGCAGTACTTC. The chain uses TRBV6-6 and TRBJ2-7; 8 bases match TRBD1. CDR1 and CDR2 from the germline V gene are MNHNY and SVGAGI (reference sequence). The CDR3 has 12 amino acids. Losses at the gene ends were 10 bases for V and 2 bases for J; bases not matched to a gene: 4.

This clone was observed a few times. This rearrangement joins TRBV29-1 to TRBJ2-7, with D maybe TRBD1 (6 bases). Germline CDR1 reads SQVTM; CDR2 reads ANQGSEA. This CDR3 has 13 amino acids. V lost 4 bases and J 7 bases, leaving 17 bases between the germline ends. The CDR3 nucleotides are TGCAGCGTTGTCCCTCTGGGGGCCGGTGAGCAGTACTTC. It specifies CSVVPLGAGEQYF.

CDR3 sequence: CASRSGPFYEQYF. Here the CDR3 DNA reads TGTGCCAGCAGGTCCGGACCATTCTACGAGCAGTACTTC. V gene TRBV28 combines with J gene TRBJ2-7; unclear D gene. CDR3 length: 13 amino acids. Trimming removed 6 bases at V and 3 bases at J, with 12 bases between. Germline CDR1 MDHEN, CDR2 SYDVKM.

This clone was seen once. This CDR3 is CASSPRQSYEQYF. CDR3 nucleotides: TGTGCCAGCTCACCTCGACAGAGCTACGAGCAGTACTTC. The rearrangement joins TRBV18 to TRBJ2-7; D may be TRBD1 (5 bases). Trimming left V 3 bases short and J 3 bases short, with 9 bases between. Germline-derived CDR1 and CDR2 are KGHSH and LQKENI. CDR3 length: 13 residues.

This sequence joins TRBV2 and TRBJ1-4; 10 nucleotides match TRBD1. The CDR3 consists of 15 residues. Germline values: CDR1 SNHLY, CDR2 FYNNEI. The J segment lost 1 base and the V segment lost 6 bases, leaving 2 bases of the junction unmatched. Here the CDR3 DNA reads TGTGCCAGCAGACGGGACAGGGGAACTAATGAAAAACTGTTTTTT. This encodes CASRRDRGTNEKLFF.

The chain uses TRBV9 and TRBJ2-5, with D unclear. V was pared by 3 bases and J by 1 base, with 13 bases between. The germline CDR1 and CDR2 sequences are SGDLS and YYNGEE. The CDR3 is 15 amino acids. CDR3 in amino acids: CASSGTDNTQETQYF. The DNA of the CDR3 is TGTGCCAGCAGCGGGACGGATAACACCCAAGAGACCCAGTACTTC.

CDR3 in amino acids: CASRDGQFGGYF. For the CDR3, the DNA is TGTGCCAGCAGGGATGGACAGTTCGGCGGATACTTC. The rearrangement uses TRBV2 and TRBJ2-7; D is perhaps TRBD1 (6 bases). The CDR3 covers 12 residues. The V end was cut by 6 bases, the J end by 13 bases, with 19 bases between. Germline values: CDR1 SNHLY, CDR2 FYNNEI.

The chain links TRBV28 to TRBJ1-5; D not certain. The germline CDR1 and CDR2 sequences are MDHEN and SYDVKM. V lost 1 base and J lost 7, with 11 bases in between. This CDR3 has 14 residues. The DNA for the CDR3 is TGTGCCAGCAGTTTATATGAGGTTAAACAGCCCCAGCATTTT. Translating it yields CASSLYEVKQPQHF. The entire variable domain, with the rest obtained from reference TRBV28 and TRBJ1-5, is as follows: DVKVTQSSRYLVKRTGEKVFLECVQDMDHENMFWYRQDPGLGLRLIYFSYDVKMKEKGDIPEGYSVSREKKERFSLILESASTNQTSMYLCASSLYEVKQPQHFGDGTRLSIL.